A selection of T cell receptor beta chains follows, all from one sample in a study of post-analysis software for immune sequencing data. Via MiXCR, TCRdb re-called the PCR reads, giving one row per CDR3 protein. The sample yields under 200,000 distinct CDR3 sequences, 35% to 40% seen once. The specimen comprised blood, sampled after autologous hematopoietic stem cell transplantation. The receptor source for this set is a girl under 18 with multiple sclerosis. The CDR3 runs from the conserved cysteine through the conserved F or W. Each record gives: D gene, clone size, J gene, V gene, CDR3 protein, CDR3 DNA. The D gene is left open where the match is weak. Expanded clones get a size class; other rows say once, few or many, or leave the size out.

TRBD2	few	TRBJ2-1	TRBV7-2	CASSLVGGSLINEQFF	TGTGCCAGCAGCTTAGTCGGCGGGAGCTTGATCAATGAGCAGTTCTTC
TRBD1	medium-sized	TRBJ2-3	TRBV6-5	CASSSTRPGQGNTDTQYF	TGTGCCAGCAGTTCCACACGACCGGGACAGGGGAACACAGATACGCAGTATTTT
.	.	TRBJ2-7	TRBV20-1	CSARSGAGLTYEQYF	TGCAGTGCTAGGTCCGGGGCGGGGTTGACCTACGAGCAGTACTTC
.	.	TRBJ2-7	TRBV27	CASSSPSGGAYEQYF	TGTGCCAGCAGTTCCCCGTCCGGGGGAGCCTACGAGCAGTACTTC
TRBD1	few	TRBJ1-6	TRBV12-3/TRBV12-4	CASSLGQASYNSPLHF	TGTGCCAGCAGTTTGGGACAGGCCTCCTATAATTCACCCCTCCACTTT
.	few	TRBJ2-5	TRBV12-3/TRBV12-4	CASSPNRAEETQYF	TGTGCCAGCAGTCCTAACAGGGCCGAGGAGACCCAGTACTTC
.	.	TRBJ2-5	TRBV11-2	CASSLERGAEQYF	TGTGCCAGCAGCTTAGAACGAGGGGCTGAGCAGTACTTC
TRBD2	few	TRBJ2-7	TRBV7-2	CASSFGLVFPYEQYF	TGTGCCAGCAGCTTCGGACTAGTTTTTCCCTACGAGCAGTACTTC
.	many	TRBJ2-5	TRBV5-1	CASSEPQATQYF	TGCGCCAGCAGCGAACCCCAGGCGACCCAGTACTTC
TRBD2	.	TRBJ2-1	TRBV20-1	CSARRLAGGDEQFF	TGCAGTGCTAGGAGGCTAGCGGGAGGGGATGAGCAGTTCTTC
.	few	TRBJ2-3	TRBV6-1	CASNSLRGESSTDTQYF	TGTGCCAGCAACTCCCTTCGTGGGGAATCTAGCACAGATACGCAGTATTTT
TRBD2	many	TRBJ2-1	TRBV2	CASRTTSGTNSYNEQFF	TGTGCCAGCAGGACGACTAGCGGGACAAACTCCTACAATGAGCAGTTCTTC
.	.	TRBJ2-3	TRBV20-1	CSAPYIGTDTQYF	TGCAGTGCTCCCTACATAGGCACAGATACGCAGTATTTT
TRBD2	.	TRBJ2-1	TRBV10-3	CAIRRLNSGRSEQFF	TGTGCCATCAGGCGACTTAATAGCGGGAGGTCGGAGCAGTTCTTC
.	.	TRBJ2-2	TRBV5-1	CASSLAPVALDTGELFF	TGCGCCAGCAGCTTGGCCCCGGTAGCGCTGGACACCGGGGAGCTGTTTTTT
.	many	TRBJ2-3	TRBV12-3/TRBV12-4	CASSQAGPLDTQYF	TGTGCCAGCAGTCAAGCGGGTCCCCTAGATACGCAGTATTTT
TRBD2	few	TRBJ2-7	TRBV28	CASSAPSGLSSYEQYF	TGTGCCAGCAGCGCCCCTAGCGGGTTAAGCTCCTACGAGCAGTACTTC
.	.	TRBJ2-5	TRBV7-2	CASSLGTNNEQYF	TGTGCCAGCAGCTTAGGGACCAACAATGAGCAGTACTTC
.	.	TRBJ2-7	TRBV4-1	CASSQSESSYEQYF	TGCGCCAGCAGCCAGTCTGAGAGTAGCTACGAGCAGTACTTC
.	.	TRBJ1-5	TRBV28	CASSLGADNQPQHF	TGTGCCAGCAGTTTAGGGGCAGACAATCAGCCCCAGCATTTT
.	.	TRBJ1-2	TRBV9	CASSGTETNYGYTF	TGTGCCAGCAGCGGGACGGAGACTAACTATGGCTACACCTTC
TRBD2	few	TRBJ2-3	TRBV5-1	CASNLAGDVGTDTQYF	TGCGCCAGCAACCTAGCGGGAGATGTGGGCACAGATACGCAGTATTTT
.	many	TRBJ1-5	TRBV10-3	CAIRADRLEPQHF	TGTGCCATCAGAGCAGACAGGTTGGAGCCCCAGCATTTT
TRBD2	.	TRBJ2-5	TRBV11-3	CASSFLPGLAATSEQYF	TGTGCCAGCAGCTTCCTACCGGGACTAGCGGCCACAAGTGAGCAGTACTTC
TRBD2	.	TRBJ2-1	TRBV7-3	CASSEGVAGRQFF	TGTGCCAGCAGCGAAGGGGTAGCGGGTAGACAGTTCTTC
TRBD1	few	TRBJ2-7	TRBV29-1	CSVESSVRTGVLNEQYF	TGCAGCGTTGAGTCATCGGTCCGGACAGGGGTCCTGAACGAGCAGTACTTC
TRBD1	.	TRBJ1-2	TRBV5-1	CASTPDRAAGYTF	TGCGCCAGCACCCCGGACAGGGCGGCTGGCTACACCTTC
.	.	TRBJ2-6	TRBV20-1	CSAINWTGANVLTF	TGCAGTGCTATTAACTGGACTGGGGCCAACGTCCTGACTTTC
.	many	TRBJ2-7	TRBV7-2	CASSLSSYEQYF	TGTGCCAGCAGCCTCAGCTCCTACGAGCAGTACTTC
.	few	TRBJ1-5	TRBV7-6	CASSKSAGINQPQHF	TGTGCCAGCAGCAAAAGCGCAGGGATCAATCAGCCCCAGCATTTT